The clone carrying this TCR beta chain has ten or more counts. Its specificity is not known. Germline-derived CDR1 and CDR2 are SQVTM and ANQGSEA. The CDR3 length is 12 residues. The entry originates in a study of identical twins. Study-wide results and limits: Conclusions came from cross-sectional statistical analysis, not from following the same donors.

Unique molecular identifiers were present on the cDNA, which also gained a universal primer site by template switching. A single record per CDR3 protein comes from TCRdb applying MiXCR to the 5' RACE reads. The sample consists of about 480,000 distinct CDR3 sequences, 11% to 15% of them appearing once. The sample was also linked to a second study, of yellow fever vaccine responses in identical twins.

The rearrangement links TRBV29-1 to TRBJ2-3; the match to TRBD2 covers 7 bases. Sequenced sample: CD4+ T cells sorted from blood. This receptor was obtained from a woman younger than 35 in good health. The CDR3 sequence is CAAFGGTDTQYF. The DNA of the CDR3 is TGCGCCGCATTCGGGGGGACAGATACGCAGTATTTT.